The 29 T cell receptor beta chains below all came from one sample that was sequenced in a study of T cells in Graves' hyperthyroidism and ophthalmopathy. There were TCR beta CDR3 regions amplified from RNA transcripts. In the first-round RT-PCR of the TCR CDR3, the HTBI primer set was used. TCRdb fed the multiplex PCR reads into MiXCR, producing one record per CDR3 protein. The sample lists some 700,000 distinct CDR3 sequences; approximately 15% were seen once. Sequencing used blood. These receptor sequences come from a man in his fifties with Graves' hyperthyroidism.

This chain joins TRBV30 and TRBJ2-7; 9 nucleotides match TRBD2. The CDR3 contains 14 residues. The germline V gene has CDR1 GTSNPN and CDR2 SVGIG (reference sequence). V lost 6 bases to trimming and J lost 0 bases; unmatched junction nucleotides: 6. The CDR3 is CACQPSGVSYEQYF. The CDR3 DNA follows: TGTGCCTGCCAGCCTAGCGGGGTCTCCTACGAGCAGTACTTC.

This clonotype was observed a few times. The chain is built from TRBV7-9 and TRBJ2-7, with TRBD1 as a possible D gene (6 bases). V was trimmed by 4 bases and J by 6 bases, leaving 16 bases between them. CDR3 size: 14 residues. The germline CDR1 and CDR2 sequences are SEHNR and FQNEAQ (reference sequence). The CDR3 loop reads CASSSLQGFAEQYF. CDR3 DNA: TGTGCCAGCAGCTCCTTACAGGGTTTTGCCGAGCAGTACTTC.

This clonotype was seen a few times. The chain has TRBV29-1 and TRBJ1-2; 7 positions match TRBD1. V shed 7 bases and J 0 bases; nucleotides not matched to a gene: 8. CDR3 length equals 14 residues. Germline lookup yields CDR1 SQVTM and CDR2 ANQGSEA. CDR3 amino acids: CSAVTGTANYGYTF. The CDR3 nucleotides are TGCAGCGCCGTGACCGGGACAGCTAACTATGGCTACACCTTC.

This sequence joins TRBV7-9 and TRBJ2-5; 10 bases match TRBD2. This CDR3 comprises 15 residues. The germline CDR1 and CDR2 sequences are SEHNR and FQNEAQ (reference sequence). V lost 5 bases to trimming and J lost 7 bases; unmatched junction nucleotides: 10. DNA of the CDR3: TGTGCCAGCAGCGAAATAGCGGGAGGAATCGGGACCCAGTACTTC. Protein: CASSEIAGGIGTQYF.

The V and J genes are TRBV2 and TRBJ1-1; D is undetermined. CDR3 length: 15 amino acids. Trimming took off 3 bases at V and 0 bases at J, with 11 bases between the two ends. The germline gives CDR1 SNHLY, CDR2 FYNNEI. For the CDR3, the DNA is TGTGCCAGCAGTGATGGATTTTTCATGAACACTGAAGCTTTCTTT. Its protein product is CASSDGFFMNTEAFF. Variable domain in full (rest from reference TRBV2 and TRBJ1-1): EPEVTQTPSHQVTQMGQEVILRCVPISNHLYFYWYRQILGQKVEFLVSFYNNEISEKSEIFDDQFSVERPDGSNFTLKIRSTKLEDSAMYFCASSDGFFMNTEAFFGQGTRLTVV.

This chain links TRBV2 with TRBJ1-5; D perhaps matches TRBD1 (6 bases). Germline values: CDR1 SNHLY, CDR2 FYNNEI. The CDR3 contains 15 residues. The V gene lost 4 bases and the J gene lost 2 bases, with 12 bases spanning the gap. DNA for the CDR3: TGTGCCAGCAGTGGGGTGCAGGGGCGCAATCAGCCCCAGCATTTT. This gives the protein CASSGVQGRNQPQHF. The whole variable domain, filled in from reference TRBV2 and TRBJ1-5, reads EPEVTQTPSHQVTQMGQEVILRCVPISNHLYFYWYRQILGQKVEFLVSFYNNEISEKSEIFDDQFSVERPDGSNFTLKIRSTKLEDSAMYFCASSGVQGRNQPQHFGDGTRLSIL.

This chain connects TRBV19 to TRBJ1-4; D not certain. CDR1 and CDR2 (germline): LNHDA, SQIVND (reference sequence). CDR3 length equals 14 residues. V lost 9 bases to trimming and J lost 0 bases, with 11 bases between them. The CDR3 protein is CASSHTATNEKLFF. The CDR3 DNA follows: TGTGCCAGCAGCCATACTGCAACTAATGAAAAACTGTTTTTT.

The chain links TRBV5-1 to TRBJ2-2; TRBD1 matches 7 bases. CDR1 is SGHRS and CDR2 is YFSETQ in the germline V gene. The V segment lost 1 base and the J segment 3 bases; nucleotides outside the gene matches: 3. The CDR3 runs 15 residues. Written as DNA, the CDR3 is TGCGCCAGCAGCTTGTACGGGACAGACACCGGGGAGCTGTTTTTT. As protein: CASSLYGTDTGELFF.

CDR3 DNA: TGTGCCAGCAGCTTTGGGGGTGACGGAACCCGCACAGATACGCAGTATTTT. It translates to CASSFGGDGTRTDTQYF. The chain is built from TRBV7-8 and TRBJ2-3; the D gene could be TRBD1 or TRBD2 (5 bases each). The V and J ends lost 3 bases and 1 base respectively, with 17 bases between them. This CDR3 is 17 amino acids long. Germline V gives CDR1 SGHVS, CDR2 FQNEAQ.

The V gene is TRBV5-1, the J gene TRBJ2-7; TRBD1 matches 7 bases. This CDR3 is 14 amino acids long. CDR1 is SGHRS, CDR2 YFSETQ, per germline. Trimming cost V 7 bases and J 2 bases; bases outside gene matches: 9. CDR3 sequence reads: CASRGRDSAYEQYF. CDR3 sequence (DNA): TGCGCCAGCCGCGGCAGGGACAGCGCCTACGAGCAGTACTTC.

V and J are TRBV7-2 and TRBJ1-6; TRBD1 is a possible D gene (5 bases). This CDR3 is built from 15 residues. The germline V gene encodes CDR1 SGHTA and CDR2 FQGNSA. Trimming took off 0 bases at V and 6 bases at J, with 9 bases between the two ends. The CDR3 loop is CASSLAPGTNSPLHF. Here the CDR3 DNA reads TGTGCCAGCAGCTTAGCCCCAGGGACTAATTCACCCCTCCACTTT. Complete variable domain (other parts from reference TRBV7-2 and TRBJ1-6): GAGVSQSPSNKVTEKGKDVELRCDPISGHTALYWYRQSLGQGLEFLIYFQGNSAPDKSGLPSDRFSAERTGGSVSTLTIQRTQQEDSAVYLCASSLAPGTNSPLHFGNGTRLTVT.

This clonotype was recorded at least ten times. At one of its ends the junction is not consistent with the germline gene, which may arise from a read error. This chain joins TRBV12-3 or TRBV12-4 and TRBJ2-7; D not certain. The CDR3 extends over 15 amino acids. This CDR3 reads CASRLAGGDSYEQYF. CDR3 coding DNA: TGTGCCAGCAGATTAGCCGGCGGAGACTCCTACGAGCAGTACTTC.

The chain couples TRBV12-3 or TRBV12-4 to TRBJ2-1, with TRBD2 matching over 11 bases. The CDR3 consists of 17 residues. The J segment lost 8 bases and the V segment lost 2 bases, leaving 11 bases of the junction unmatched. CDR3: CASSLPPGTSGWDEQFF. The CDR3 region has the DNA TGTGCCAGCAGTTTACCCCCAGGGACTAGCGGATGGGATGAGCAGTTCTTC.

This clonotype was counted many times. The chain combines TRBV2 with TRBJ2-3; 10 nucleotides line up with TRBD2. V lost 2 bases, J lost 7 bases, and 6 bases stayed unmatched. The CDR3 has 15 amino acids. Germline V lookup: CDR1 SNHLY, CDR2 FYNNEI. CDR3 sequence reads: CASSERASGSNTQYF. As DNA, the CDR3 is TGTGCCAGCAGTGAAAGGGCTAGCGGGAGTAATACGCAGTATTTT.

The gene calls are TRBV10-3 and TRBJ2-3; tentative D call: TRBD2 (6 bases). The CDR3 covers 15 residues. Deletions cut 4 bases from V and 0 bases from J, with 11 bases between. In germline, CDR1 is ENHRY, CDR2 SYGVKD. The DNA for the CDR3 is TGTGCCATCAGTGGGTCGGCGGGAAGCACAGATACGCAGTATTTT. Translation: CAISGSAGSTDTQYF.

This clonotype was seen ten or more times. The chain has TRBV11-2 and TRBJ2-3; 7 nucleotides match TRBD1. Trimming at V came to 0 bases and at J to 0 bases, leaving 12 bases not matched to a gene. The germline V gene encodes CDR1 SGHAT and CDR2 FQNNGV. CDR3 length: 19 residues. The CDR3 spells CASSLDIRTGDFSTDTQYF. The DNA of the CDR3 is TGTGCCAGCAGCTTAGATATTCGGACAGGAGACTTTAGCACAGATACGCAGTATTTT.

V gene TRBV4-1 combines with J gene TRBJ1-1; 8 bases agree with TRBD1. The junction had 10 bases not matched to a gene; V was cut back by 4 bases and J by 6 bases. The CDR3 is 15 residues long. Germline loops: CDR1 MGHRA, CDR2 YSYEKL. CDR3: CASSRVGQVSAEAFF. In DNA form, the CDR3 reads TGCGCCAGCAGCCGCGTGGGACAGGTTAGCGCTGAAGCTTTCTTT.

With respect to this clonotype: A much larger clone differs by one base, so this may be a read error. The conserved closing phenylalanine or tryptophan is absent in this CDR3, likely reflecting a read error. The CDR3 loop reads CATSFQRGHRFEQYL. The CDR3 DNA follows: TGTGCCACCAGCTTCCAAAGGGGGCATCGGTTCGAGCAGTACCTC. The chain couples TRBV15 to TRBJ2-7, with 7 bases aligning to TRBD1. The germline V gene has CDR1 LNHNV and CDR2 YYDKDF (reference sequence). The junction had 13 bases not matched to a gene; V was cut back by 5 bases and J by 6 bases. The CDR3 totals 15 residues.

This clonotype showed up many times. The rearrangement links TRBV12-3 or TRBV12-4 to TRBJ2-3; D possibly corresponds to TRBD1 (6 bases). V was trimmed by 5 bases and J by 0 bases, leaving 12 bases between them. The CDR3 spans 15 residues. The CDR3 nucleotides read TGTGCCAGCAGTCTCCGGGACACTAGCACAGATACGCAGTATTTT. It codes for CASSLRDTSTDTQYF.

This clonotype has ten or more counts. The rearrangement uses TRBV6-1 and TRBJ1-2, with D maybe TRBD1 (5 bases). The CDR3 contains 16 residues. V was cut by 1 base and J by 2 bases, with 14 bases left in between. CDR1 and CDR2 from the germline V gene are MNHNS and SASEGT. In DNA form, the CDR3 reads TGTGCCAGCAGTGAAGTAGGGACGGAGCGAAACTATGGCTACACCTTC. Translating gives CASSEVGTERNYGYTF.

This clonotype was counted ten times or more. V gene TRBV28 combines with J gene TRBJ2-5; D remains unclear. The CDR3 has 13 residues. V shed 3 bases and J shed 0 bases, with 5 bases lying between them. Per germline, CDR1 MDHEN and CDR2 SYDVKM. CDR3 sequence reads: CASSFSYQETQYF. CDR3 coding DNA: TGTGCCAGCAGTTTTTCGTACCAAGAGACCCAGTACTTC.

This clonotype was recorded many times. This sequence joins TRBV7-8 and TRBJ2-2, with TRBD2 identical over 12 bases. The CDR3 spans 15 residues. Germline V lookup: CDR1 SGHVS, CDR2 FQNEAQ. Trimming removed 5 bases from V and 6 bases from J; junction bases left unmatched: 4. CDR3 nucleotide sequence: TGTGCCAGCAGCCCGAGACTAGCGGGAGCCGGGGAGCTGTTTTTT. It yields the protein CASSPRLAGAGELFF.

On this clonotype: A read error is possible here, since a much larger clone lies one base away. The chain couples TRBV27 to TRBJ2-7, with 14 bases fitting TRBD2. CDR3 length equals 18 residues. Trimming at V came to 2 bases and at J to 3 bases, leaving 9 bases not matched to a gene. The V gene's germline CDR1 is MNHEY and CDR2 SMNVEV (reference sequence). Here the CDR3 reads CASSLGGLAGGGLYEQYF. DNA for the CDR3: TGTGCCAGCAGTTTAGGAGGACTAGCGGGAGGTGGCCTCTACGAGCAGTACTTC.

The chain links TRBV29-1 to TRBJ2-3; the match to TRBD1 covers 8 bases. The CDR3 runs to 15 residues. Per the germline V gene, CDR1 is SQVTM and CDR2 is ANQGSEA. The junction had 12 bases not matched to a gene; V was cut back by 5 bases and J by 5 bases. In DNA form, the CDR3 reads TGCAGCGTTTCTTCTCGACAGGGGAGTTTAGATACGCAGTATTTT. Its translation: CSVSSRQGSLDTQYF.

As to this clonotype: Since a much larger clone is just one base distant, this may be a read error. The chain is built from TRBV2 and TRBJ1-2; D gene unclear. Trimming removed 9 bases from V and 8 bases from J, with 16 bases in between. The CDR3 consists of 12 residues. Germline V gene sequence: CDR1 SNHLY, CDR2 FYNNEI. CDR3 amino acids: CASHEQRAGYTF. In nucleotides, the CDR3 is TGTGCCAGTCACGAACAGAGGGCAGGCTACACCTTC.

This clonotype was seen ten or more times. The genes are TRBV28 and TRBJ2-5; 10 bases line up with TRBD2. Germline lookup yields CDR1 MDHEN and CDR2 SYDVKM. Trimming took 2 bases from V and 4 from J; bases not matched to a gene: 7. The CDR3 consists of 16 residues. The CDR3 loop is CASSLLAGATGETQYF. The CDR3, as DNA: TGTGCCAGCAGTTTACTAGCGGGAGCGACGGGAGAGACCCAGTACTTC.

This clonotype was recorded a few times. J is TRBJ2-7 and V is TRBV19; TRBD1 aligns across 7 bases. The CDR3 spans 16 residues. V gave up 4 bases and J gave up 1 base; unmatched junction bases: 10. Germline-derived CDR1 and CDR2 are LNHDA and SQIVND (reference sequence). CDR3 coding DNA: TGTGCCAGTAGTACGTCTAACAGGGACAGATCCTACGAGCAGTACTTC. This translates into CASSTSNRDRSYEQYF.

This clonotype was observed a handful of times. The chain links TRBV5-1 to TRBJ2-2; perhaps TRBD1 as D (5 bases). Looked up from germline, CDR1 is SGHRS and CDR2 is YFSETQ. CDR3 size: 16 residues. V was clipped by 1 base and J by 2 bases, with 12 bases between them. The CDR3 DNA reads as TGCGCCAGCAGCTTGTATCAGGGTAGTAACACCGGGGAGCTGTTTTTT. Translating gives CASSLYQGSNTGELFF.

This clonotype was detected ten times or more. The chain employs TRBV6-1 and TRBJ2-3, with 8 bases fitting TRBD2. Germline CDR1 is MNHNS and CDR2 is SASEGT. The CDR3 length is 15 residues. V shed 5 bases, J shed 3 bases, and the junction held 7 bases outside the gene matches. The CDR3 here is CASSFRAGETDTQYF. DNA of the CDR3: TGTGCCAGCAGTTTTAGAGCGGGAGAAACAGATACGCAGTATTTT.